This TCR beta chain was documented in a study of CD8+CD57+ T cells in acquired aplastic anemia. Notes on this clonotype: The target antigen is unknown.

The authors sequenced patients whose flow cytometry had shown CD8+CD57+ cell expansion. V dropped 2 bases and J dropped 5 bases, with 6 bases sitting between them. The CDR3 covers 12 residues. Study-wide points: The number of CD8+ CDR3 sequences shared by patients and controls was around 30.

The template for TCR beta VDJ and CDR3 sequence profiling was genomic DNA. A single record per CDR3 protein comes from TCRdb applying MiXCR to the reads. The table shows 160,000 or so distinct CDR3 sequences, with roughly half occurring only once. The sequenced material came from sorted CD4+, CD8+, or CD8+CD57+ T cells (not recorded which) from PBMCs. J is TRBJ2-5 and V is TRBV12-3 or TRBV12-4; no firm D call. This receptor was identified in a human donor with aplastic anemia. The CDR3 sequence is CASSLIRETQYF. CDR3 coding DNA: TGTGCCAGCAGTTTAATCCGGGAGACCCAGTACTTC.